These 9 T cell receptor beta chains were sequenced from one sample in a study of cytomegalovirus exposure and HLA in healthy donors. Sequenced by immunoSEQ multiplex PCR; TCRdb stores in-frame clones only, minus some. The sample lists about 240,000 clones, around 86% occurring once. Sequencing was performed on PBMCs. The receptors originated from a woman younger than 45 in good health and CMV-seropositive.

The chain couples TRBV30 to TRBJ2-7, with TRBD2 as a possible D gene (6 bases). V was trimmed by 3 bases and J by 0 bases, leaving 21 bases between them. Germline CDR1 GTSNPN, CDR2 SVGIG (reference sequence). CDR3 length: 17 residues. CDR3 amino acids: CAWRNGIAERSSYEQYF. CDR3 in DNA: TGTGCCTGGAGGAACGGGATAGCGGAGAGGAGCTCCTACGAGCAGTACTTC.

The J gene is TRBJ1-2, the V gene TRBV5-4, with D unresolved. The CDR3 is 13 amino acids. The germline gives CDR1 SGHNT, CDR2 YYREEE (reference sequence). Trimming cost V 3 bases and J 7 bases, with 13 bases left between them. The DNA for the CDR3 is TGTGCCAGCAGCTACAGTCTCCATCCTGGCTACACCTTC. Its protein is CASSYSLHPGYTF. The full variable domain, its missing parts supplied by reference TRBV5-4 and TRBJ1-2, is ETGVTQSPTHLIKTRGQQVTLRCSSQSGHNTVSWYQQALGQGPQFIFQYYREEENGRGNFPPRFSGLQFPNYSSELNVNALELDDSALYLCASSYSLHPGYTFGSGTRLTVV.

The genes are TRBV5-4 and TRBJ2-7; 8 positions agree with TRBD2. With 5 bases clipped from V and 6 bases from J, the junction kept 4 bases outside the gene matches. Germline V gene sequence: CDR1 SGHNT, CDR2 YYREEE (reference sequence). The CDR3 spans 12 residues. The CDR3 sequence is CASSSAGGEQYF. In nucleotides, the CDR3 is TGTGCCAGCAGTTCTGCGGGAGGCGAGCAGTACTTC.

V gene TRBV30 combines with J gene TRBJ2-5, with a weak D call TRBD1 (6 bases). The ends were cut back, 2 bases at V and 1 base at J, with 11 bases in the middle. The length of the CDR3 is 14 residues. Germline V gene data show CDR1 as GTSNPN and CDR2 as SVGIG (reference sequence). Here the CDR3 reads CAWSLTGIQETQYF. CDR3 nucleotide sequence: TGTGCCTGGAGTTTGACAGGCATCCAAGAGACCCAGTACTTC.

The V gene is TRBV12-5, the J gene TRBJ1-1; no firm D call. Germline values: CDR1 LGHNT, CDR2 FRNRAP. CDR3 size: 13 residues. V was shortened by 6 bases and J by 8 bases, with 16 bases between the two germline ends. CDR3 sequence reads: CASGPPDILEAFF. The DNA for the CDR3 is TGTGCTAGTGGCCCCCCCGACATATTAGAAGCTTTCTTT.

The chain links TRBV19 to TRBJ2-7; a possible D gene is TRBD2 (8 bases). V was shortened by 4 bases and J by 5 bases, with 12 bases between the two germline ends. The CDR3 spans 13 residues. In germline, CDR1 is LNHDA, CDR2 SQIVND (reference sequence). The DNA for the CDR3 is TGTGCCAGTAGTACGGGAGGGGGCAACGAGCAGTACTTC. Amino acid sequence: CASSTGGGNEQYF.

The gene calls are TRBV7-8 and TRBJ1-5; 9 nucleotides align to TRBD1. The V gene's germline CDR1 is SGHVS and CDR2 FQNEAQ. V shed 3 bases, J shed 3 bases, and the junction held 3 bases outside the gene matches. This CDR3 has 15 residues. DNA for the CDR3: TGTGCCAGCAGCTTGGGACAGGGCGACAATCAGCCCCAGCATTTT. Its translation: CASSLGQGDNQPQHF.

The chain is built from TRBV27 and TRBJ1-1, with TRBD1 matching 11 bases. The J segment lost 10 bases and the V segment lost 2 bases, leaving 3 bases of the junction unmatched. The CDR3 covers 13 residues. Germline CDR1 reads MNHEY; CDR2 reads SMNVEV (reference sequence). CDR3 DNA sequence: TGTGCCAGCAGTTTAGCCGGGACAGGGGGAGCTTTCTTT. This codes for CASSLAGTGGAFF.

The chain joins TRBV5-1 to TRBJ1-2, with 9 bases aligning to TRBD1. CDR3 length: 14 amino acids. V was clipped by 5 bases and J by 1 base; unmatched bases: 3. The V gene's germline CDR1 is SGHRS and CDR2 YFSETQ. CDR3 DNA: TGCGCCAGCAGAGGGACAGGGATTAACTATGGCTACACCTTC. Translation: CASRGTGINYGYTF. The whole variable domain, remainder taken from reference TRBV5-1 and TRBJ1-2, is KAGVTQTPRYLIKTRGQQVTLSCSPISGHRSVSWYQQTPGQGLQFLFEYFSETQRNKGNFPGRFSGRQFSNSRSEMNVSTLELGDSALYLCASRGTGINYGYTFGSGTRLTVV.